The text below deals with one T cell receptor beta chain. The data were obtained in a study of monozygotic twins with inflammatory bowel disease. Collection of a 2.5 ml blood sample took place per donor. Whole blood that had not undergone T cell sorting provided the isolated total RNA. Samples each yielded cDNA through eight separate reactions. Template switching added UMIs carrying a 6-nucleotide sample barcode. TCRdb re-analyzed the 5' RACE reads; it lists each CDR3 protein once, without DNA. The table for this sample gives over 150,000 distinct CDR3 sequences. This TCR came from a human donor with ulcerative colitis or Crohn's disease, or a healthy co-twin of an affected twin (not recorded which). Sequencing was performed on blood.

The CDR3 protein is CASSQDGTGGRGYTF. The rearrangement joins TRBV4-3 to TRBJ1-2; the D call of TRBD1 rests on TCRdb alone, since no DNA is present to check it. Germline V gene sequence: CDR1 LGHNA, CDR2 YSLEER. This CDR3 has 15 amino acids.